This passage covers 29 T cell receptor beta chains from one sample sequenced in a study of cytomegalovirus exposure and HLA in healthy donors (dated by TCRdb to about 2017). The library was generated by the immunoSEQ multiplex PCR assay. The multiplex PCR relied on a mix of 60 forward primers for TCR Vbeta segments and 13 reverse primers for TCR Jbeta segments. This is the immuneACCESS table as TCRdb keeps it, with only in-frame sequences that have V and J called. A part of the clones is gone; compared with another copy, unresolved V genes explain less than half, and the rest is unexplained. The sample table records roughly 100,000 clones; around 74% of these occur just once. In total, the top ten clones hold 8.6% of the sample. Input material: PBMCs. The receptors shown here come from a woman aged 40 to 50 in good health and CMV-seropositive.

The CDR3 is CASSSGAAVQETQYF. CDR3 nucleotide sequence: TGTGCCAGTTCTAGCGGGGCCGCGGTACAAGAGACCCAGTACTTC. The genes are TRBV19 and TRBJ2-5; 9 bases line up with TRBD2. Germline V gene sequence: CDR1 LNHDA, CDR2 SQIVND (reference sequence). V shed 8 bases, J shed 2 bases, and the junction held 9 bases outside the gene matches. This CDR3 has 15 amino acids.

The chain has TRBV28 and TRBJ1-5; D possibly corresponds to TRBD1 (5 bases). The CDR3 sequence is 14 residues long. CDR1 and CDR2 from the germline V gene are MDHEN and SYDVKM. Trimming cost V 4 bases and J 4 bases, with 11 bases left between them. The chain's CDR3 is CASSYRLGNQPQHF. The DNA for the CDR3 is TGTGCCAGCAGTTACAGGTTGGGGAATCAGCCCCAGCATTTT.

This chain connects TRBV13 to TRBJ2-1; 7 nucleotides match TRBD2. V shed 8 bases and J 0 bases; nucleotides not matched to a gene: 4. The length of the CDR3 is 14 residues. The germline V gene has CDR1 PRHDT and CDR2 FYEKMQ (reference sequence). The CDR3 is CASLSGGSYNEQFF. The CDR3, as DNA: TGTGCCAGCTTGTCGGGGGGCTCCTACAATGAGCAGTTCTTC.

The chain links TRBV4-1 to TRBJ1-5; 7 bases line up with TRBD1. Per the germline V gene, CDR1 is MGHRA and CDR2 is YSYEKL. This CDR3 spans 18 amino acids. V trimming: 0 bases; J trimming: 1 base; junction bases outside the gene matches: 9. CDR3 loop: CASSQDRQGTLSNQPQHF. The DNA for the CDR3 is TGCGCCAGCAGCCAAGACCGACAGGGAACCTTGAGCAATCAGCCCCAGCATTTT.

The rearrangement links TRBV7-6 to TRBJ1-2; 7 bases agree with TRBD1. The V segment lost 5 bases and the J segment 8 bases; nucleotides outside the gene matches: 20. This CDR3 is built from 17 residues. Germline CDR1 SGHVS, CDR2 FNYEAQ. The CDR3, as DNA: TGTGCCAGCAGCCAGACAGGGTCCGACACCATATTTTCCGGCTACACCTTC. Amino acid sequence: CASSQTGSDTIFSGYTF.

The table lists this clone with a count of one. This chain uses TRBV5-4 with TRBJ2-5; TRBD1 agrees at 7 bases. The CDR3 loop spans 15 amino acids. V shed 0 bases, J shed 2 bases, and the junction held 4 bases outside the gene matches. Germline CDR1 reads SGHNT; CDR2 reads YYREEE (reference sequence). CDR3 nucleotides: TGTGCCAGCAGCTTGGAACAGGGGAATCAAGAGACCCAGTACTTC. The encoded protein is CASSLEQGNQETQYF.

V usage is TRBV7-2 and J usage is TRBJ1-2; 8 bases are shared with TRBD1. CDR3 size: 17 residues. CDR1 and CDR2 (germline): SGHTA, FQGNSA. V gave up 5 bases and J gave up 6 bases; unmatched junction bases: 17. CDR3 sequence (DNA): TGTGCCAGCAGCCAAGGACAGGGTTTTTCGGGAACGGATGGCTACACCTTC. This sequence encodes CASSQGQGFSGTDGYTF.

The rearrangement uses TRBV7-9 and TRBJ2-7; D remains unclear. The CDR3 has 13 amino acids. Trimming pared 7 bases from V and 5 bases from J, leaving 15 bases between. The germline gives CDR1 SEHNR, CDR2 FQNEAQ (reference sequence). The CDR3 nucleotides read TGTGCCAGCACCCCCAGGTCGGTCGACGAGCAGTACTTC. This sequence encodes CASTPRSVDEQYF.

The rearrangement links TRBV28 to TRBJ1-2; 12 nucleotides align to TRBD1. Germline loops: CDR1 MDHEN, CDR2 SYDVKM. The junction had 9 bases not matched to a gene; V was cut back by 6 bases and J by 7 bases. This CDR3 region has 15 residues. The CDR3 DNA reads as TGTGCCAGCAGCCTACCGGGACAGGGGGCACGTGGCTACACCTTC. Translation: CASSLPGQGARGYTF.

This clone has just a few counts. This chain uses TRBV7-2 with TRBJ2-7, with 7 positions matching TRBD1. Germline V gene lookup returns CDR1 SGHTA and CDR2 FQGNSA. The CDR3 loop spans 13 amino acids. The trim removed 5 bases at V and 7 bases at J, leaving 8 bases unmatched. CDR3 in amino acids: CASSPRDSSEQYF. The CDR3 DNA follows: TGTGCCAGCAGCCCCAGGGACAGTTCAGAGCAGTACTTC.

The genes are TRBV5-4 and TRBJ1-1; weak D call: TRBD1 (5 bases). Germline CDR1 and CDR2: SGHNT and YYREEE (reference sequence). Trimming shortened V by 0 bases and J by 3 bases, and 9 bases separated the two germline ends. The CDR3 runs 14 residues. CDR3 amino acids: CASSLGWGYTEAFF. CDR3 nucleotides: TGTGCCAGCAGCTTGGGCTGGGGCTACACTGAAGCTTTCTTT.

The gene calls are TRBV11-1 and TRBJ2-7; D remains ambiguous. V was shortened by 1 base and J by 0 bases, with 10 bases between the two germline ends. CDR3 length equals 15 residues. Germline CDR1 SGHAT, CDR2 FQDESV (reference sequence). The CDR3 protein is CASSLVSGSSYEQYF. The CDR3 DNA sequence: TGTGCCAGCAGCTTAGTCTCAGGAAGCTCCTACGAGCAGTACTTC.

The count of this clone is one. The CDR3 DNA is TGCGCCAGCAGCCGAGCACGACTAGACGCTGGTGTCGGTACCGGGGAGCTGTTTTTT. Its translation is CASSRARLDAGVGTGELFF. The gene calls are TRBV4-3 and TRBJ2-2; perhaps TRBD2 as D (6 bases). The CDR3 runs to 19 residues. Trimming stripped 4 bases from V and 5 bases from J, with 26 bases between. Per germline, CDR1 LGHNA and CDR2 YSLEER.

This clone appeared once. The chain joins TRBV5-1 to TRBJ2-5, with D tentatively TRBD1 (6 bases). The CDR3 runs 15 residues. V was pared by 1 base and J by 4 bases, with 14 bases between. The V gene's germline CDR1 is SGHRS and CDR2 YFSETQ. The CDR3: CASSLRGTGSETQYF. The DNA for the CDR3 is TGCGCCAGCAGCTTGCGGGGAACAGGGTCAGAGACCCAGTACTTC.

The chain employs TRBV4-1 and TRBJ1-1; 9 positions match TRBD1. Germline-derived CDR1 and CDR2 are MGHRA and YSYEKL. The ends lost 4 bases at V and 5 bases at J; junction bases unmatched: 11. This CDR3 has 16 residues. CDR3 in amino acids: CASSPRQGVFGTEAFF. The DNA of the CDR3 is TGCGCCAGCAGCCCTAGACAGGGGGTATTCGGGACTGAAGCTTTCTTT.

This rearrangement joins TRBV29-1 to TRBJ2-2, with 13 nucleotides matching TRBD2. The V gene's germline CDR1 is SQVTM and CDR2 ANQGSEA. The CDR3 contains 17 residues. The ends lost 3 bases at V and 7 bases at J; junction bases unmatched: 11. The CDR3 protein is CSVEGASGLAGVGELFF. CDR3 sequence (DNA): TGCAGCGTTGAGGGAGCCAGCGGACTAGCGGGGGTCGGGGAGCTGTTTTTT.

The sample holds one count of this clone. V usage is TRBV21-1 and J usage is TRBJ2-1; the table names TRBD1, a call not compared with the DNA. TRBV21-1 is a recognized pseudogene. CDR3 size: 16 residues. Written as DNA, the CDR3 is TGTGCCAGCAGCAAAAGGCACAGGGTCCTTACCAATGAGCAGTTCTTC. Translating gives CASSKRHRVLTNEQFF.

This clone appeared a single time. One junction end does not reproduce the germline sequence, and a read error may be involved. The chain joins TRBV7-9 to TRBJ2-5; D unresolved. The CDR3 has 14 residues. Germline CDR1 is SEHNR and CDR2 is FQNEAQ (reference sequence). In nucleotides, the CDR3 is TGTTCCAGCAGCTCCCAGACTTGGCTGGAGACCCAGTACTTC. Protein sequence: CSSSSQTWLETQYF.

The chain uses TRBV7-8 and TRBJ2-2, with 11 bases that match TRBD2. From germline, CDR1 is SGHVS and CDR2 FQNEAQ. The length of the CDR3 is 17 residues. Germline trimming cut 5 bases from V and 6 bases from J; bases unmatched to any gene: 11. In nucleotides, the CDR3 is TGTGCCAGCAGCCGCGCGGGCACTAGCGGGAGTCCCGGGGAGCTGTTTTTT. It yields the protein CASSRAGTSGSPGELFF. Variable domain in full (rest from reference TRBV7-8 and TRBJ2-2): GAGVSQSPRYKVAKRGQDVALRCDPISGHVSLFWYQQALGQGPEFLTYFQNEAQLDKSGLPSDRFFAERPEGSVSTLKIQRTQQEDSAVYLCASSRAGTSGSPGELFFGEGSRLTVL.

The chain is built from TRBV4-3 and TRBJ1-1; 8 bases agree with TRBD1. V trimming: 1 base; J trimming: 9 bases; junction bases outside the gene matches: 10. The length of the CDR3 is 15 residues. The germline gives CDR1 LGHNA, CDR2 YSLEER. For the CDR3, the DNA is TGCGCCAGCAGCCAAGGCCCAGGGGGCGTTAGTAAAGCTTTCTTT. Translating gives CASSQGPGGVSKAFF.

The chain recombines TRBV25-1 with TRBJ1-3; D is unresolved. This CDR3 region has 13 residues. With 6 bases removed from V and 4 bases from J, the gap between germline ends came to 10 bases. Germline V CDR1 and CDR2: MGHDK, SYGVNS. The CDR3 bases are TGTGCCAGCAGCTACAGTTTCGGAAACACCATATATTTT. Translating gives CASSYSFGNTIYF.

V is TRBV6-6 and J is TRBJ2-7; D not resolved. Trimming took 6 bases from V and 3 from J, leaving 9 bases between them. Germline V gene data show CDR1 as MNHNY and CDR2 as SVGAGI (reference sequence). The CDR3 sequence is 12 residues long. The CDR3 nucleotides read TGTGCCAGCAGCCATACAGACTACGAGCAGTACTTC. As protein: CASSHTDYEQYF.

The chain is built from TRBV7-2 and TRBJ2-3; a weak D match, TRBD1 (5 bases). CDR3 length equals 14 residues. The ends were cut back, 2 bases at V and 4 bases at J, with 10 bases in the middle. The V gene's germline CDR1 is SGHTA and CDR2 FQGNSA. CDR3 protein: CASSLQGLPDTQYF. CDR3 in DNA: TGTGCCAGCAGCTTACAGGGTTTGCCAGATACGCAGTATTTT. Complete variable domain (other parts from reference TRBV7-2 and TRBJ2-3): GAGVSQSPSNKVTEKGKDVELRCDPISGHTALYWYRQSLGQGLEFLIYFQGNSAPDKSGLPSDRFSAERTGGSVSTLTIQRTQQEDSAVYLCASSLQGLPDTQYFGPGTRLTVL.

The chain has TRBV18 and TRBJ2-7; 9 nucleotides agree with TRBD2. Germline CDR1 reads KGHSH; CDR2 reads LQKENI. V lost 8 bases, J lost 6 bases, and 17 bases stayed unmatched. CDR3 length: 16 residues. As DNA, the CDR3 is TGTGCCAGCACTTACGCCCTACCGGGACTAGCCTCCGAGCAGTACTTC. This sequence encodes CASTYALPGLASEQYF.

CDR3 loop: CASRGSGGLLSYNEQFF. The CDR3 coding sequence is TGCGCCAGCCGCGGTAGCGGGGGGCTCCTCTCCTACAATGAGCAGTTCTTC. The chain employs TRBV5-1 and TRBJ2-1, with 10 bases aligning to TRBD2. Germline assignment: CDR1 SGHRS and CDR2 YFSETQ. The CDR3 is 17 residues long. V was clipped by 7 bases and J by 0 bases; unmatched bases: 10.

J is TRBJ2-6 and V is TRBV19, with D possibly matching TRBD1 (6 bases). Trimming pared 7 bases from V and 2 bases from J, leaving 24 bases between. The germline V gene has CDR1 LNHDA and CDR2 SQIVND (reference sequence). The CDR3 runs 19 residues. The CDR3, as DNA: TGTGCCAGTACCTCGAACTGGGCAGGGGAACGACCTGGGGCCAACGTCCTGACTTTC. Its protein is CASTSNWAGERPGANVLTF.

The genes are TRBV29-1 and TRBJ1-2; TRBD1 matches 9 bases. The CDR3 runs to 14 residues. Trimming at V came to 6 bases and at J to 5 bases, leaving 10 bases not matched to a gene. Germline V gene data show CDR1 as SQVTM and CDR2 as ANQGSEA. CDR3 sequence reads: CSVGGWDRAYGYTF. The CDR3 region has the DNA TGCAGCGTCGGCGGGTGGGACAGGGCTTATGGCTACACCTTC.

This chain joins TRBV6-5 and TRBJ2-7; 8 nucleotides match TRBD1. The V gene end was trimmed by 6 bases and the J gene end by 4 bases; junction bases not matched to a gene: 5. Germline V CDR1 and CDR2: MNHEY, SVGAGI. CDR3 size: 13 residues. This chain's CDR3 is CASRTGVVYEQYF. CDR3 DNA: TGTGCCAGCAGGACAGGGGTGGTGTACGAGCAGTACTTC.

V gene TRBV2 combines with J gene TRBJ2-7, with TRBD1 identical over 10 bases. CDR3 length: 14 amino acids. V lost 11 bases and J lost 5; bases outside the gene matches: 12. Germline V gives CDR1 SNHLY, CDR2 FYNNEI. Here the CDR3 DNA reads TGTGCCTGTCGGGCCGGGACAGGGGTCCACGAGCAGTACTTC. Translation: CACRAGTGVHEQYF. The complete variable domain, with remaining parts taken from reference TRBV2 and TRBJ2-7, reads EPEVTQTPSHQVTQMGQEVILRCVPISNHLYFYWYRQILGQKVEFLVSFYNNEISEKSEIFDDQFSVERPDGSNFTLKIRSTKLEDSAMYFCACRAGTGVHEQYFGPGTRLTVT.